A single sample is the source of the 26 T cell receptor beta chains below, sequenced in a study of blood T cell repertoires in COVID-19. The repertoire was sequenced with immunoSEQ multiplex PCR; TCRdb's copy has only in-frame clones and lacks some. The repertoire holds some 120,000 clones, about 89% seen once, with more than 3.5% in the top ten. Sequencing was performed on peripheral blood. The receptors originated from a woman aged 55 to 70 with acute or convalescent COVID-19.

This chain connects TRBV6-6 to TRBJ2-1, with D maybe TRBD2 (5 bases). The germline gives CDR1 MNHNY, CDR2 SVGAGI (reference sequence). Trimming shortened V by 2 bases and J by 7 bases, and 12 bases separated the two germline ends. CDR3 size: 14 residues. CDR3 bases: TGTGCCAGCAGTTACCGGGGAGACCTTAATGAGCAGTTCTTC. It yields the protein CASSYRGDLNEQFF.

The chain combines TRBV13 with TRBJ2-1, with 11 nucleotides matching TRBD1. V shed 5 bases and J 6 bases; nucleotides not matched to a gene: 6. Germline V gene lookup returns CDR1 PRHDT and CDR2 FYEKMQ (reference sequence). The CDR3 covers 15 residues. CDR3 DNA sequence: TGTGCCAGCAGCCTCTCGGGACAGGGGGGCAATGAGCAGTTCTTC. Protein: CASSLSGQGGNEQFF.

This rearrangement joins TRBV6-2 or TRBV6-3 to TRBJ1-5; D remains ambiguous. There are 15 residues in the CDR3. In germline, CDR1 is MNHEY, CDR2 SVGEGT. The V end lost 2 bases, the J end lost 0 bases, and 8 bases lay between the germline ends. This CDR3 is CASSYGPVSNQPQHF. The CDR3 region has the DNA TGTGCCAGCAGTTACGGGCCCGTTAGCAATCAGCCCCAGCATTTT.

V gene TRBV12-3 or TRBV12-4 combines with J gene TRBJ1-5, with no clear D. V was trimmed by 4 bases and J by 6 bases, leaving 7 bases between them. The CDR3 covers 12 residues. The CDR3 loop is CASSSMVQPQHF. In nucleotides, the CDR3 is TGTGCCAGCAGTTCTATGGTTCAGCCCCAGCATTTT.

The V call is TRBV10-2, the J call TRBJ2-1; 13 nucleotides line up with TRBD2. The germline gives CDR1 WSHSY, CDR2 SAAADI. The CDR3 has 15 amino acids. The trim removed 11 bases at V and 8 bases at J, leaving 12 bases unmatched. The CDR3 is CAGGTSGDQGDEQFF. The CDR3 DNA sequence: TGCGCCGGAGGGACTAGCGGGGACCAAGGGGATGAGCAGTTCTTC.

The chain couples TRBV5-1 to TRBJ1-3; D is uncertain. The germline CDR1 and CDR2 sequences are SGHRS and YFSETQ. The length of the CDR3 is 14 residues. With 4 bases removed from V and 11 bases from J, the gap between germline ends came to 19 bases. CDR3 sequence: CASSPAAEASAIYF. The CDR3 DNA follows: TGCGCCAGCAGCCCGGCGGCGGAGGCTTCTGCCATATATTTT.

The table lists this clone with a count of one. V gene TRBV18 combines with J gene TRBJ1-5; TRBD1 is a possible D gene (5 bases). This CDR3 contains 15 residues. Germline CDR1 is KGHSH and CDR2 is LQKENI. With 4 bases removed from V and 1 base from J, the gap between germline ends came to 11 bases. The CDR3, as DNA: TGTGCCAGCTCACTAGGGACTGGCAGCAATCAGCCCCAGCATTTT. Protein: CASSLGTGSNQPQHF. Together with reference TRBV18 and TRBJ1-5, the CDR3 gives the full variable domain: NAGVMQNPRHLVRRRGQEARLRCSPMKGHSHVYWYRQLPEEGLKFMVYLQKENIIDESGMPKERFSAEFPKEGPSILRIQQVVRGDSAAYFCASSLGTGSNQPQHFGDGTRLSIL.

The chain is built from TRBV12-3 or TRBV12-4 and TRBJ2-1, with a weak D call TRBD2 (5 bases). The germline V and J ends were trimmed by 3 bases and 8 bases, with 8 bases remaining between them. CDR3 size: 12 residues. The chain's CDR3 is CASSLIAHEQFF. CDR3 nucleotide sequence: TGTGCCAGCAGTTTGATAGCGCATGAGCAGTTCTTC.

The chain couples TRBV5-1 to TRBJ2-3, with a possible D match to TRBD2 (6 bases). V was clipped by 2 bases and J by 6 bases, with 13 bases between them. Germline CDR1 is SGHRS and CDR2 is YFSETQ. The CDR3 has 14 amino acids. Written as DNA, the CDR3 is TGCGCCAGCAGCTTTAGACTAGACTCCGATACGCAGTATTTT. Residues: CASSFRLDSDTQYF.

This clone showed up just a few times. V and J are TRBV11-3 and TRBJ1-1; D is possibly TRBD1 (6 bases). The V gene's germline CDR1 is SGHNT and CDR2 YENEEA. This CDR3 has 15 residues. V lost 2 bases, J lost 0 bases, and 10 bases lay in between. The CDR3 is CASSLIQGLNTEAFF. The CDR3 region has the DNA TGTGCCAGCAGCTTAATACAGGGACTGAACACTGAAGCTTTCTTT.

This clone was seen only once. This chain links TRBV5-1 with TRBJ1-3; tentatively, D is TRBD1 (5 bases). Germline CDR1 reads SGHRS; CDR2 reads YFSETQ. The CDR3 length is 14 residues. Trimming stripped 7 bases from V and 7 bases from J, with 18 bases between. DNA of the CDR3: TGCGCCAGCCGCCCGTGGGCAGGGCACAACACCATATATTTT. Translation: CASRPWAGHNTIYF.

This chain uses TRBV5-1 with TRBJ2-5; 7 nucleotides align to TRBD1. The ends lost 2 bases at V and 5 bases at J; junction bases unmatched: 6. The CDR3 has 14 amino acids. The germline CDR1 and CDR2 sequences are SGHRS and YFSETQ. For the CDR3, the DNA is TGCGCCAGCAGCTTCGACAGGGCATACGAGACCCAGTACTTC. It translates to CASSFDRAYETQYF.

The chain links TRBV14 to TRBJ1-1; D is perhaps TRBD1 (5 bases). CDR1 and CDR2 (germline): SGHDN, FVKESK. The CDR3 is 13 amino acids. Deletions cut 1 base from V and 8 bases from J, with 11 bases between. Here the CDR3 reads CASSQVRGREAFF. The CDR3 nucleotides are TGTGCCAGCAGCCAAGTTAGGGGTCGGGAAGCTTTCTTT.

The V gene is TRBV6-5, the J gene TRBJ1-6; unclear D gene. The CDR3 contains 13 residues. Trimming removed 7 bases at V and 10 bases at J, with 14 bases between. The germline CDR1 and CDR2 sequences are MNHEY and SVGAGI. The CDR3 nucleotides are TGTGCCAGCACCACGTCGCCCAGATCACCCCTCCACTTT. Its protein is CASTTSPRSPLHF.

The CDR3, as DNA: TGTGCCAGCAGCCAAGACGTCCTAGCCCGACCCCGTTACGAGCAGTACTTC. This sequence encodes CASSQDVLARPRYEQYF. This chain joins TRBV3-1 (or the pseudogene TRBV3-2) and TRBJ2-7; D possibly corresponds to TRBD2 (5 bases). The CDR3 is made up of 17 amino acids. V dropped 0 bases and J dropped 4 bases, with 19 bases sitting between them. Germline CDR1 LGHDT, CDR2 YNNKEL (reference sequence).

A note on this clone: Mismatch with germline at one junction end may stem from a read error. This chain connects TRBV19 to TRBJ2-1; 11 bases match TRBD2. Germline V gives CDR1 LNHDA, CDR2 SQIVND (reference sequence). CDR3 length equals 12 residues. CDR3 sequence reads: CASRIAGGDKLF. DNA for the CDR3: TGTGCCAGTAGAATAGCGGGAGGGGACAAGCTCTTC.

This clone has only one observation. The DNA for the CDR3 is TGTGCCAGCAGCTTAGGCCGGGACAGCTCCTACGAGCAGTACTTC. Its translation: CASSLGRDSSYEQYF. V is TRBV11-2 and J is TRBJ2-7; 7 nucleotides match TRBD1. Germline-derived CDR1 and CDR2 are SGHAT and FQNNGV. The CDR3 is 15 amino acids. V shed 1 base and J 0 bases; nucleotides not matched to a gene: 3.

The chain carries TRBV2 and TRBJ2-7; 7 nucleotides line up with TRBD2. In germline, CDR1 is SNHLY, CDR2 FYNNEI. CDR3 length: 13 amino acids. Germline trimming cut 10 bases from V and 3 bases from J; bases unmatched to any gene: 9. The CDR3 loop is CATRFGRDYEQYF. The DNA of the CDR3 is TGTGCCACCCGCTTTGGGAGGGACTACGAGCAGTACTTC.

This chain connects TRBV18 to TRBJ1-6; D may be TRBD1 (6 bases). CDR1 and CDR2 from the germline V gene are KGHSH and LQKENI. This CDR3 comprises 16 residues. Trimming shortened V by 1 base and J by 0 bases, and 7 bases separated the two germline ends. The CDR3 sequence is CASSPRTVSYNSPLHF. DNA of the CDR3: TGTGCCAGCTCACCACGGACAGTCTCCTATAATTCACCCCTCCACTTT.

V gene TRBV6-5 combines with J gene TRBJ1-2; TRBD1 matches at 7 bases. This CDR3 region has 14 residues. Germline CDR1 and CDR2: MNHEY and SVGAGI. V dropped 6 bases and J dropped 4; count of bases not matched to a gene: 8. For the CDR3, the DNA is TGTGCCAGCAGCAAGGGGGCAGGGGTCTATGGCTACACCTTC. It codes for CASSKGAGVYGYTF.

The chain joins TRBV29-1 to TRBJ2-1; TRBD2 is a possible D gene (6 bases). V was cut by 7 bases and J by 6 bases, with 22 bases left in between. The CDR3 is 15 amino acids. The germline V gene encodes CDR1 SQVTM and CDR2 ANQGSEA. The CDR3 loop is CSAGTLAVGGNEQFF. Here the CDR3 DNA reads TGCAGCGCCGGGACCCTTGCCGTCGGGGGCAATGAGCAGTTCTTC.

This rearrangement joins TRBV19 to TRBJ2-2; D ambiguous. The germline CDR1 and CDR2 sequences are LNHDA and SQIVND (reference sequence). Trimming left V 8 bases short and J 1 base short, with 14 bases between. There are 15 residues in the CDR3. Here the CDR3 DNA reads TGTGCCAGTTCGGATGCCCGAGGGAACACCGGGGAGCTGTTTTTT. Its protein product is CASSDARGNTGELFF.

This clone showed up just once. The chain employs TRBV20-1 and TRBJ2-5; D may be TRBD1 (5 bases). This CDR3 spans 13 amino acids. V shed 3 bases and J shed 1 base, with 9 bases lying between them. From germline, CDR1 is DFQATT and CDR2 SNEGSKA (reference sequence). The CDR3: CSASRQPQETQYF. In DNA form, the CDR3 reads TGCAGTGCTAGTCGACAGCCCCAAGAGACCCAGTACTTC.

The V call is TRBV5-1, the J call TRBJ1-2; D possibly corresponds to TRBD1 (5 bases). Trimming removed 6 bases at V and 1 base at J, with 10 bases between. The V gene's germline CDR1 is SGHRS and CDR2 YFSETQ. The CDR3 covers 13 residues. The CDR3 loop is CASKDNNNYGYTF. The DNA for the CDR3 is TGCGCCAGCAAGGACAACAATAACTATGGCTACACCTTC.

The CDR3 coding sequence is TGCGCCAGCAGCCAAGAGGGGCCCTACTTCACAGATACGCAGTATTTT. Amino acid sequence: CASSQEGPYFTDTQYF. The V call is TRBV4-1, the J call TRBJ2-3; possible D gene TRBD1, 5 bases. This CDR3 region has 16 residues. Germline V gene lookup returns CDR1 MGHRA and CDR2 YSYEKL. V lost 0 bases and J 2 bases, leaving 12 bases between the germline ends.

The chain has TRBV19 and TRBJ2-1; TRBD1 agrees at 12 bases. The V gene's germline CDR1 is LNHDA and CDR2 SQIVND (reference sequence). The CDR3 has 15 amino acids. Unmatched junction bases numbered 11, after V lost 10 bases and J lost 7 bases. The CDR3 is CATHGTGGGRNEQFF. Here the CDR3 DNA reads TGTGCCACCCACGGGACAGGGGGCGGGCGAAATGAGCAGTTCTTC.